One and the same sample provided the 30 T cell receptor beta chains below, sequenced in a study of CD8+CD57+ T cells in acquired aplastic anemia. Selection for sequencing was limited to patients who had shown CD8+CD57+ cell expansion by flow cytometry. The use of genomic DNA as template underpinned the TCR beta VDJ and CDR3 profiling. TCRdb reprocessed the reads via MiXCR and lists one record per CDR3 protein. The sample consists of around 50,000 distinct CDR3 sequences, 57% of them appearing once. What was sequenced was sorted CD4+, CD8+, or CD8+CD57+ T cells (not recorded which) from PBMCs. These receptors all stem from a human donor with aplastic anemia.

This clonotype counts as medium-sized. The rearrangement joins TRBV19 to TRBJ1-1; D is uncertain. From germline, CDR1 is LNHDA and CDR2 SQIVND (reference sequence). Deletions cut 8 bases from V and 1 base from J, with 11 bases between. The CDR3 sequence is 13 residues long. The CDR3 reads CASRIFRNTEAFF. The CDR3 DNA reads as TGTGCCAGTCGAATCTTCAGGAACACTGAAGCTTTCTTT. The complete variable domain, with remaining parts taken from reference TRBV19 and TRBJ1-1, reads DGGITQSPKYLFRKEGQNVTLSCEQNLNHDAMYWYRQDPGQGLRLIYYSQIVNDFQKGDIAEGYSVSREKKESFPLTVTSAQKNPTAFYLCASRIFRNTEAFFGQGTRLTVV.

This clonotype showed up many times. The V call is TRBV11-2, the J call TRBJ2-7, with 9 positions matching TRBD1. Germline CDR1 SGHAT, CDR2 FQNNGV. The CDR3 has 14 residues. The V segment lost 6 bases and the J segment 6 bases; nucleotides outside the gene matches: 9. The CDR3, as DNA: TGTGCCAGCAGACACGGGACAGGGTCTCTCGAGCAGTACTTC. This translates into CASRHGTGSLEQYF.

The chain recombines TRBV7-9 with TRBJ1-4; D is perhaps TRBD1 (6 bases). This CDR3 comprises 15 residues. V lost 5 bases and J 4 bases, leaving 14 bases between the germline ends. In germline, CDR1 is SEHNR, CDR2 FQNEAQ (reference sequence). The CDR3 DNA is TGTGCCAGCAGCGCCCACAGGGCTGGTAATGAAAAACTGTTTTTT. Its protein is CASSAHRAGNEKLFF.

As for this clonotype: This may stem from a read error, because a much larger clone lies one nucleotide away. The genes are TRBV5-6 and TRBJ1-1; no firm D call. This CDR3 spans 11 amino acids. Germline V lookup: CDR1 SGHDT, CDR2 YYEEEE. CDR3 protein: CSSSYNTEAFF. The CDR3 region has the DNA TGTTCCAGCAGCTACAACACTGAAGCTTTCTTT.

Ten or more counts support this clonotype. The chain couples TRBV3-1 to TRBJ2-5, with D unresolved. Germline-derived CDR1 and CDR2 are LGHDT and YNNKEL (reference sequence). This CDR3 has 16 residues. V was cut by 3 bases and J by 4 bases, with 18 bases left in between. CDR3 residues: CASSQATLTFGETQYF. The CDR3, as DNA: TGTGCCAGCAGCCAGGCGACCCTCACCTTTGGAGAGACCCAGTACTTC.

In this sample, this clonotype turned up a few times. This CDR3 is CASSAGTQVSPLHF. In DNA, the CDR3 is TGTGCCAGCAGCGCCGGGACCCAAGTGTCACCCCTCCACTTT. This chain joins TRBV2 and TRBJ1-6; D is possibly TRBD1 (5 bases). In germline, CDR1 is SNHLY, CDR2 FYNNEI. With 6 bases removed from V and 10 bases from J, the gap between germline ends came to 16 bases. The CDR3 totals 14 residues.

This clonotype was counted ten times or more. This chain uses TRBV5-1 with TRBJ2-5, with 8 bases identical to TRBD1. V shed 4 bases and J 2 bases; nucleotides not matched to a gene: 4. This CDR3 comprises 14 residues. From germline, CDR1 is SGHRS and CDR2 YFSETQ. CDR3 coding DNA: TGCGCCAGCAGCCGGGACAGGCCTCAAGAGACCCAGTACTTC. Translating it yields CASSRDRPQETQYF.

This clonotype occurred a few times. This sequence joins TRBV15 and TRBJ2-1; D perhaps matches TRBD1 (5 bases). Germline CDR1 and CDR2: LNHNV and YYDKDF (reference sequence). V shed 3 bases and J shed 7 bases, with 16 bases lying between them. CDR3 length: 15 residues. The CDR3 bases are TGTGCCACCAGCAGTGACGACAGCCATCCTAATGAGCAGTTCTTC. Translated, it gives CATSSDDSHPNEQFF.

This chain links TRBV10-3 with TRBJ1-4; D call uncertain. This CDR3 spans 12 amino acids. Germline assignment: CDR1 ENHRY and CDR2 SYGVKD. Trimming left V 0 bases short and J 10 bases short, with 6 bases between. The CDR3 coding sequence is TGTGCCATCAGTGAGTCACATGCAAAACTGTTTTTT. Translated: CAISESHAKLFF.

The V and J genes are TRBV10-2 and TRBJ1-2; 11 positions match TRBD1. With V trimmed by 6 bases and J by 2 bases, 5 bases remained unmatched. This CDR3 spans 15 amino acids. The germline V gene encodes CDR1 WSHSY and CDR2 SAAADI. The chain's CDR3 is CASRSGTGGNYGYTF. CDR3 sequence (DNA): TGCGCCAGCAGATCCGGGACAGGGGGGAACTATGGCTACACCTTC.

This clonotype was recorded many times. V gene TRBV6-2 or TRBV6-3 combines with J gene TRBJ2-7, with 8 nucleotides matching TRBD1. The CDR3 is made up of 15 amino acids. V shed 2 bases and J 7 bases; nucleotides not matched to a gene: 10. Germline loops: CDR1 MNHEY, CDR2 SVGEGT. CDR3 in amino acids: CASSYAGGYLEEQYF. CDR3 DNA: TGTGCCAGCAGTTACGCAGGGGGCTATTTGGAAGAGCAGTACTTC.

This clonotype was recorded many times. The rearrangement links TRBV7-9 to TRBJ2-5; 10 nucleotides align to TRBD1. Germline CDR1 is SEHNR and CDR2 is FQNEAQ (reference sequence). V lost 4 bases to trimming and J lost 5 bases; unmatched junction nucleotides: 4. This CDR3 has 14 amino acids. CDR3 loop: CASSSTGGDETQYF. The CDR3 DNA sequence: TGTGCCAGCAGCTCGACAGGGGGCGATGAGACCCAGTACTTC.

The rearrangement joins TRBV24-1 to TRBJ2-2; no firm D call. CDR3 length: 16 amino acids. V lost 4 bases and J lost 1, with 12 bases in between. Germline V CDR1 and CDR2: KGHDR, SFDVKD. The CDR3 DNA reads TGTGCCACCAGTGAAGGCTACCAGGAGAACACCGGGGAGCTGTTTTTT. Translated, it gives CATSEGYQENTGELFF.

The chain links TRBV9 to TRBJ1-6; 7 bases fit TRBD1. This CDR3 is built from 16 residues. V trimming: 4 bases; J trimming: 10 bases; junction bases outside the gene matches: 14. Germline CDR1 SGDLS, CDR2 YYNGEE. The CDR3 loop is CASSTRAQGGVSPLHF. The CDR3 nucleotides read TGTGCCAGCAGCACCCGGGCGCAGGGGGGTGTCTCACCCCTCCACTTT.

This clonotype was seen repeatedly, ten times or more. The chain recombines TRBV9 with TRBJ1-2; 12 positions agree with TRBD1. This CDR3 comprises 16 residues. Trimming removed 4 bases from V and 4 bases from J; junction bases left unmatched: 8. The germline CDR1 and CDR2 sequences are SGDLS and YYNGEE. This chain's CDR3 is CASSPGTGGSSYGYTF. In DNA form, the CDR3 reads TGTGCCAGCAGCCCAGGGACAGGGGGCAGTAGCTATGGCTACACCTTC.

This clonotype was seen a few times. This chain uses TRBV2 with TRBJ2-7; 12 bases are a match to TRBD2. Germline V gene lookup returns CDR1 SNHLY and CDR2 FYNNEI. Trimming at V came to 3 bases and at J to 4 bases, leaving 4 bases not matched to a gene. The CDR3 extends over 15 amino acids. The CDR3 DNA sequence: TGTGCCAGCAGTGAGCCTAGCGGGGGGGCATACGAGCAGTACTTC. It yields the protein CASSEPSGGAYEQYF.

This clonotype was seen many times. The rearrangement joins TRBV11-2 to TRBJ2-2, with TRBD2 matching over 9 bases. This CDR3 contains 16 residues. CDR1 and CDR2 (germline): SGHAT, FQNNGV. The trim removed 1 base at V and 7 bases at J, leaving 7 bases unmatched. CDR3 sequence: CASSLGGLAVDGELFF. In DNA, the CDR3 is TGTGCCAGCAGCTTAGGGGGACTAGCCGTCGACGGGGAGCTGTTTTTT.

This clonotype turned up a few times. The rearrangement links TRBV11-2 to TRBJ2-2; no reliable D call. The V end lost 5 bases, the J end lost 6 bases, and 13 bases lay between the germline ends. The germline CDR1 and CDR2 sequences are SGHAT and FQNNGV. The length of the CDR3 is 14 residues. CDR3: CASSPVRQAGELFF. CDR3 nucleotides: TGTGCCAGCAGCCCCGTCCGGCAGGCCGGGGAGCTGTTTTTT.

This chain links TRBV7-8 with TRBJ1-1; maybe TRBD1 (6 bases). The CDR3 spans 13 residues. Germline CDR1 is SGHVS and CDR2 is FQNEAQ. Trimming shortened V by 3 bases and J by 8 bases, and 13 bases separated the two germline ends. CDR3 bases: TGTGCCAGCAGCTTTTCCGTCGACAGGGAAGCTTTCTTT. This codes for CASSFSVDREAFF.

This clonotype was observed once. The CDR3 reads CASTPGGSYEQYF. The CDR3 DNA reads as TGCGCCAGCACACCGGGCGGGTCCTACGAGCAGTACTTC. The chain recombines TRBV5-1 with TRBJ2-7; D is possibly TRBD2 (5 bases). This CDR3 region has 13 residues. CDR1 is SGHRS and CDR2 is YFSETQ in the germline V gene. The ends were cut back, 6 bases at V and 1 base at J, with 11 bases in the middle. The full variable domain, rest sourced from reference TRBV5-1 and TRBJ2-7, is KAGVTQTPRYLIKTRGQQVTLSCSPISGHRSVSWYQQTPGQGLQFLFEYFSETQRNKGNFPGRFSGRQFSNSRSEMNVSTLELGDSALYLCASTPGGSYEQYFGPGTRLTVT.

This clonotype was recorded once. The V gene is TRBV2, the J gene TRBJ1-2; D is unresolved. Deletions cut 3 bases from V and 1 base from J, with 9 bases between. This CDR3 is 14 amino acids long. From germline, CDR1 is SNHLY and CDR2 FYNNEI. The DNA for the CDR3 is TGTGCCAGCAGTGACAGGCACGTTAACTATGGCTACACCTTC. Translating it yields CASSDRHVNYGYTF.

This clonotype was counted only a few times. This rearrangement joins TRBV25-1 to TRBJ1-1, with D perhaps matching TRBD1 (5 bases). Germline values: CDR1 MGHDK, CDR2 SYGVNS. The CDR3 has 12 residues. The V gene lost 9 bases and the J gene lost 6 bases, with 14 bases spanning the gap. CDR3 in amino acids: CASSWGVAEAFF. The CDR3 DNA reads TGTGCCAGTTCTTGGGGGGTAGCTGAAGCTTTCTTT. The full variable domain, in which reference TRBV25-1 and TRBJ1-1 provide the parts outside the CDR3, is EADIYQTPRYLVIGTGKKITLECSQTMGHDKMYWYQQDPGMELHLIHYSYGVNSTEKGDLSSESTVSRIRTEHFPLTLESARPSHTSQYLCASSWGVAEAFFGQGTRLTVV.

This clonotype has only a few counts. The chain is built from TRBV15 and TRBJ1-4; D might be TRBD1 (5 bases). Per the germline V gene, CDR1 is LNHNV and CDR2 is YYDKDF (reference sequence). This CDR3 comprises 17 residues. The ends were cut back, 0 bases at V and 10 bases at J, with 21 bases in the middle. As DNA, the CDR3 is TGTGCCACCAGCAGAGATCGTGTCACAGGACAAGGAGGAAAACTGTTTTTT. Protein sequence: CATSRDRVTGQGGKLFF. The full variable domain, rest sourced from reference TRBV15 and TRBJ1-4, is DAMVIQNPRYQVTQFGKPVTLSCSQTLNHNVMYWYQQKSSQAPKLLFHYYDKDFNNEADTPDNFQSRRPNTSFCFLDIRSPGLGDTAMYLCATSRDRVTGQGGKLFFGSGTQLSVL.

CDR3 sequence reads: CASSYGNNYGYTF. The CDR3 coding sequence is TGTGCCAGCAGTTACGGGAATAACTATGGCTACACCTTC. The V gene is TRBV5-6, the J gene TRBJ1-2, with unresolved D. The length of the CDR3 is 13 residues. Looked up from germline, CDR1 is SGHDT and CDR2 is YYEEEE. Trimming pared 5 bases from V and 1 base from J, leaving 9 bases between.

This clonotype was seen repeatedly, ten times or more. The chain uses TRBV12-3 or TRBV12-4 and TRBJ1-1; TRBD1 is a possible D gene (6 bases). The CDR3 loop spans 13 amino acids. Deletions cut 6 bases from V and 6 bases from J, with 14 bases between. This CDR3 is CASRVKGDPEAFF. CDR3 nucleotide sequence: TGTGCCAGCAGGGTCAAGGGGGATCCTGAAGCTTTCTTT.

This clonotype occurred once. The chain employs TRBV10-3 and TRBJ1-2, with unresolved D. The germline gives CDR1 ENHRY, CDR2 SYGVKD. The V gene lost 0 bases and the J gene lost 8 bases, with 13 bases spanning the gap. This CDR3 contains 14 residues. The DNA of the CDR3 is TGTGCCATCAGTGAGTCAAATCGGGTCGGCGGCTACACCTTC. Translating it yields CAISESNRVGGYTF.

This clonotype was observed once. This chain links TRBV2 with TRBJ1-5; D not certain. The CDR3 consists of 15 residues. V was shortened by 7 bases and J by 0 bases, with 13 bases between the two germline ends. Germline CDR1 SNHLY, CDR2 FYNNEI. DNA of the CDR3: TGTGCCAGCACCAAGGAACGAATTAGCAATCAGCCCCAGCATTTT. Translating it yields CASTKERISNQPQHF.

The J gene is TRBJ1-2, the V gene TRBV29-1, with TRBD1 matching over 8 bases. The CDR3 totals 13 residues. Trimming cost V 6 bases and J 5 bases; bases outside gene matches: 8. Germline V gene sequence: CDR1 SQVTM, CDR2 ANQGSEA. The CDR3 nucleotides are TGCAGCGTCTCCGACAGGGGAGGGTATGGCTACACCTTC. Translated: CSVSDRGGYGYTF.

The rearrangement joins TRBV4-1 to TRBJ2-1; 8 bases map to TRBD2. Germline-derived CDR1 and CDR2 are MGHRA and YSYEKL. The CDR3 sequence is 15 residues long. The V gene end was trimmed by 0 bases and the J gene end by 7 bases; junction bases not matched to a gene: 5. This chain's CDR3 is CASSQDRGLGNEQFF. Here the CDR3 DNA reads TGCGCCAGCAGCCAAGATAGGGGACTAGGGAATGAGCAGTTCTTC.

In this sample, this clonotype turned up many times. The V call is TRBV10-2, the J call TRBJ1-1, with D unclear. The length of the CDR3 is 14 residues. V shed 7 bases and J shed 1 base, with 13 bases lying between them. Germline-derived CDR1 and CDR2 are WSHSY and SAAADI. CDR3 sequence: CASIVEVGNTEAFF. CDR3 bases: TGCGCCAGCATTGTCGAAGTTGGGAACACTGAAGCTTTCTTT.